This record concerns one TCR beta chain sequence. There is no known antigen for this receptor. The conserved phenylalanine or tryptophan is not found at the CDR3 terminus, so this likely reflects a read error. The CDR3 sequence runs 15 residues, both termini included. Kept here is only the CDR3 DNA, which spans 45 bases and is read in frame from base 1. Looking up the germline V gene (reference sequence) yields CDR1 DFQATT and CDR2 SNEGSKA. The V and J ends are trimmed by 3 bases and 3 bases, leaving 17 bases between them. The library was produced with 5' RACE. The instrument given in TCRdb is Illumina HiSeq 2500. A second PCR of roughly 6 to 11 cycles was run with a J-beta primer mix and a sample-barcoded 5' primer. A template-switch 5' adaptor carrying 12 random nucleotides introduced a unique molecular identifier onto each TCR beta cDNA molecule. Each sample yielded at least 3 million CDR3-containing paired-end reads. First-strand cDNA was synthesized from all RNA with the Mint cDNA synthesis kit, primed by a TRBC-specific oligonucleotide. All cDNA was treated with uracil-DNA glycosylase and then went through a first 18-cycle PCR with the universal primers M1SS and BC2_uni_R. Concerning the study's data processing: For normalization, 1 million high-quality reads, each with a distinct molecular identifier, were randomly selected from each sample. Instead of being binned into consensus sequences, reads that shared molecular identifiers were thrown out. MiTCR, run with a Q25 quality threshold and the strictest error-elimination algorithm, handled CDR3 identification, clonotype clustering and error correction. Lower-bound total TCR beta diversity was estimated with a nonparametric unseen species model using Euler transformation. The public reads were quality trimmed at Q25 with fastp and then assembled into clones with MiXCR by TCRdb, keeping productive beta chains. Identical CDR3 proteins give one entry, which carries the most common genes and DNA. These V and J calls originate from TCRdb's pipeline instead of the authors' own analysis. The sample has about 720,000 distinct CDR3 sequences on record, about a fifth of them singletons. Roughly 22% of the sample is in the top ten clones.

The data were obtained in a study of blood T cells in healthy people across ages (dated by TCRdb to 2013 to 2016). A note on the overall study: In model experiments, template switching captured roughly one uniquely barcoded TCR beta cDNA molecule for every two T cells. To track age-related changes in TCR beta repertoire diversity, the study relied on deep sequencing normalized with unique cDNA molecular identifiers. The donors were split into four age groups: young (average around 15 years), middle-aged (39), aged (over 55) and long-lived (roughly 77). Donors of different ages were randomly distributed across sequencing lanes to avoid experimental bias. The study analyzed two additional independent replicas of 1 million unique cDNA reads from the same blood draw for two donors, one aged 18 to 30 and one aged 80 or older.

Results the study describes overall, beyond this receptor: As age increased, observed TCR beta diversity per million T cells dropped in a roughly linear way, and a significant reduction was already evident by age roughly 36. Conclusive comparison of naive and antigen-experienced compartments was prevented by the profiling of bulk unsorted PBMCs. The percentage of naive T cells measured by flow cytometry correlated strongly with observed TCR beta diversity. Total diversity estimates from one million sequenced T cells were considered lower bounds and underestimates. Compared with the aged group, the long-lived group had more naive CD4+ T cells, fewer expanded clones and increased TCR diversity, a pattern suggesting age selection. The CMV infection status of donors was not known, potentially confounding age-related changes in expanded clonotypes.

Systemically healthy Caucasian individuals from Russia, about 38 in total and aged about 6 to 90 years, were included as donors. Each donor gave 8 to 10 milliliters of peripheral blood, collected into EDTA-treated Vacutainer tubes. Ficoll-Paque density-gradient centrifugation was used to isolate PBMCs, with at least 6.5 million obtained per sample. Total RNA, at least 6 micrograms per sample, was extracted from PBMCs with Trizol reagent. Naive CD45RAhigh/CD27high T cell percentages were measured by flow cytometry on a PBMC aliquot from every donor. Sequencing used blood. The clonotype originates from a man between 65 and 85 years old in good health. The receptor chain draws on TRBV20-1 and TRBJ1-1; the D gene assignment is ambiguous. In nucleotide form, the sequence is TGCAGTGCTAGTCCCGCGGCCGGCGGGGACACTGAAGCTTTCCTT. Translated, it reads CSASPAAGGDTEAFL.